A single sample gave rise to the 2 T cell receptor beta chains below, sequenced in a study of T cell responses to AZD1222 COVID-19 vaccine. Repertoires were generated with immunoSEQ multiplex PCR, while TCRdb's copy carries only in-frame clones and drops some. The table includes some 140,000 clones, around 90% detected once. Sequencing was performed on peripheral blood, taken on day 0 of AZD1222 vaccination. The source is an adult in good health.

This rearrangement joins TRBV11-2 to TRBJ1-2; D perhaps matches TRBD1 (5 bases). CDR1 SGHAT and CDR2 FQNNGV come from the germline V gene. Between the trimmed V and J ends, which lost 1 base and 2 bases, there was a span of 17 bases. The CDR3 covers 17 residues. The CDR3 bases are TGTGCCAGCAGCTTAGTGCGGGCGGGGGACGCGAACTATGGCTACACCTTC. Translated: CASSLVRAGDANYGYTF.

This sequence joins TRBV7-3 and TRBJ1-1, with D hard to call. Trimming cost V 2 bases and J 1 base, with 8 bases left between them. The CDR3 runs to 14 residues. The germline CDR1 and CDR2 sequences are SGHTA and FQGTGA. The CDR3 is CASSLLGENTEAFF. DNA for the CDR3: TGTGCCAGCAGCTTATTGGGAGAGAACACTGAAGCTTTCTTT.